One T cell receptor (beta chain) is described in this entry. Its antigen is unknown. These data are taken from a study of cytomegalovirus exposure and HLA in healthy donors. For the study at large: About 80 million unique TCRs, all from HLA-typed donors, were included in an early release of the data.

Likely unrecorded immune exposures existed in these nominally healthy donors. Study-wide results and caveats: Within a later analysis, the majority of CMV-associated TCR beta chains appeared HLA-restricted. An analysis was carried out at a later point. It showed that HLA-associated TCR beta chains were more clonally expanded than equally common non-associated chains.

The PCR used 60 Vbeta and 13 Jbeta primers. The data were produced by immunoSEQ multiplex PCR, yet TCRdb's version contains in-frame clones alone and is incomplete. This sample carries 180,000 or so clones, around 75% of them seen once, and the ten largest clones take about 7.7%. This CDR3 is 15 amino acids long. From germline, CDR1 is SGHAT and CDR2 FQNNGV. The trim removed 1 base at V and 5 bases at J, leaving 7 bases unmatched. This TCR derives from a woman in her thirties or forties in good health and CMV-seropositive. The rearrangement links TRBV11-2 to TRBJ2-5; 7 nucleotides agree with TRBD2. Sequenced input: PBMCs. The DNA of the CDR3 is TGTGCCAGCAGCTTAGTCGGCGGGGGACGGGAGACCCAGTACTTC. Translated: CASSLVGGGRETQYF. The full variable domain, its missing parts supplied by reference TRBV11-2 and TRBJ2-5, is EAGVAQSPRYKIIEKRQSVAFWCNPISGHATLYWYQQILGQGPKLLIQFQNNGVVDDSQLPKDRFSAERLKGVDSTLKIQPAKLEDSAVYLCASSLVGGGRETQYFGPGTRLLVL.